A single sample gave rise to the 29 T cell receptor beta chains below, sequenced in a study of Tregs in tolerant kidney transplant recipients. Sequencing was performed with immunoSEQ multiplex PCR; in TCRdb, only in-frame clones are kept and a portion is missing. This table has tens of thousands of clones, roughly 84% appearing once. The sample was CD4+ T cells from blood. The source is a human donor in good health.

This chain uses TRBV11-2 with TRBJ1-4; D is uncertain. V dropped 6 bases and J dropped 8 bases, with 13 bases sitting between them. Germline assignment: CDR1 SGHAT and CDR2 FQNNGV. This CDR3 is built from 13 residues. CDR3 nucleotides: TGTGCCAGCAGAAGGGCCGGGCAAGAAAAACTGTTTTTT. Translation gives CASRRAGQEKLFF.

This clone was observed a single time. This rearrangement joins TRBV10-3 to TRBJ1-2, with a possible D match to TRBD1 (5 bases). Looked up from germline, CDR1 is ENHRY and CDR2 is SYGVKD. Between the trimmed V and J ends, which lost 3 bases and 5 bases, there was a span of 13 bases. The CDR3 consists of 14 residues. Here the CDR3 reads CAISDVGTSYGYTF. The DNA of the CDR3 is TGTGCCATCAGTGACGTCGGGACGTCATATGGCTACACCTTC.

The genes are TRBV7-2 and TRBJ2-5; D perhaps matches TRBD2 (5 bases). The ends were cut back, 2 bases at V and 4 bases at J, with 14 bases in the middle. Germline V gene lookup returns CDR1 SGHTA and CDR2 FQGNSA. The CDR3 loop spans 15 amino acids. This CDR3 is CASSLRPSSGETQYF. The DNA for the CDR3 is TGTGCCAGCAGCTTACGTCCTAGCTCGGGAGAGACCCAGTACTTC.

This chain links TRBV10-1 with TRBJ1-5, with D possibly TRBD1 on 6 matching bases. Trimming removed 8 bases at V and 6 bases at J, with 20 bases between. CDR1 is WNHNN and CDR2 is SYGVQD in the germline V gene (reference sequence). The CDR3 consists of 15 residues. CDR3 residues: CASPSTSKGGQPQHF. The CDR3 DNA sequence: TGCGCCAGCCCTTCGACCAGTAAGGGGGGTCAGCCCCAGCATTTT.

This clone has only a few counts. The gene calls are TRBV2 and TRBJ1-4; TRBD1 is a possible D gene (5 bases). Germline assignment: CDR1 SNHLY and CDR2 FYNNEI. The CDR3 is 13 residues long. Trimming stripped 4 bases from V and 8 bases from J, with 11 bases between. The CDR3 DNA follows: TGTGCCAGCAGTGCGACGGGGCGGGAAAAACTGTTTTTT. It translates to CASSATGREKLFF.

This clone was seen once. This rearrangement joins TRBV5-1 to TRBJ2-5; 7 nucleotides match TRBD2. V was clipped by 4 bases and J by 5 bases; unmatched bases: 11. The CDR3 length is 15 residues. The germline CDR1 and CDR2 sequences are SGHRS and YFSETQ. CDR3: CASSGGGGLTETQYF. Here the CDR3 DNA reads TGCGCCAGCAGCGGCGGGGGAGGGCTAACGGAGACCCAGTACTTC.

This clone came up once. J is TRBJ1-2 and V is TRBV11-1, with 10 positions matching TRBD1. The V gene end was trimmed by 7 bases and the J gene end by 2 bases; junction bases not matched to a gene: 4. Germline-derived CDR1 and CDR2 are SGHAT and FQDESV (reference sequence). The CDR3 is 14 amino acids. The CDR3 region has the DNA TGTGCCAGCATGCCGGGACAGGGGAACTATGGCTACACCTTC. The encoded protein is CASMPGQGNYGYTF.

This sequence joins TRBV7-4 and TRBJ2-6, with D unclear. The CDR3 is 17 amino acids. Looked up from germline, CDR1 is SGHVT and CDR2 is SQSDAQ. The V end lost 3 bases, the J end lost 5 bases, and 17 bases lay between the germline ends. This CDR3 reads CASSLRLSQSRANVLTF. The CDR3 DNA reads TGTGCCAGCAGCTTGCGCCTCTCACAAAGTCGGGCCAACGTCCTGACTTTC.

The rearrangement links TRBV27 to TRBJ1-3; no clear D gene. CDR1 MNHEY and CDR2 SMNVEV come from the germline V gene (reference sequence). This CDR3 region has 13 residues. V lost 6 bases, J lost 1 base, and 7 bases lay in between. The CDR3 bases are TGTGCCAGCAGAGGGTCTTCTGGAAACACCATATATTTT. Translation gives CASRGSSGNTIYF.

This chain links TRBV19 with TRBJ2-1; TRBD1 matches at 8 bases. CDR3 length: 14 residues. The germline CDR1 and CDR2 sequences are LNHDA and SQIVND (reference sequence). V shed 4 bases and J 6 bases; nucleotides not matched to a gene: 5. The DNA of the CDR3 is TGTGCCAGTAGTAACACAGACAGGGGCAATGAGCAGTTCTTC. It codes for CASSNTDRGNEQFF.

The J gene is TRBJ1-2, the V gene TRBV5-1, with 11 nucleotides matching TRBD1. The CDR3 loop spans 18 amino acids. V lost 2 bases, J lost 6 bases, and 15 bases stayed unmatched. Germline loops: CDR1 SGHRS, CDR2 YFSETQ. In nucleotides, the CDR3 is TGCGCCAGCAGCTTAGCCCCCGGGACAGGGGGAGGCCGGGATGGCTACACCTTC. Translating gives CASSLAPGTGGGRDGYTF.

The rearrangement links TRBV19 to TRBJ1-1, with D unclear. The V gene's germline CDR1 is LNHDA and CDR2 SQIVND (reference sequence). V lost 6 bases, J lost 1 base, and 9 bases lay in between. The CDR3 is 13 amino acids. Here the CDR3 DNA reads TGTGCCAGTAGGAACTGGGGGAACACTGAAGCTTTCTTT. Its translation is CASRNWGNTEAFF.

The chain links TRBV6-6 to TRBJ1-4; 8 nucleotides agree with TRBD1. Per germline, CDR1 MNHNY and CDR2 SVGAGI (reference sequence). V dropped 5 bases and J dropped 3; count of bases not matched to a gene: 5. The CDR3 has 15 amino acids. The chain's CDR3 is CASSAPGQANEKLFF. The CDR3 DNA reads as TGTGCCAGCAGTGCCCCGGGACAGGCTAATGAAAAACTGTTTTTT.

The chain joins TRBV30 to TRBJ2-2, with 12 bases that match TRBD2. CDR3 length: 15 amino acids. Germline assignment: CDR1 GTSNPN and CDR2 SVGIG (reference sequence). Unmatched junction bases numbered 9, after V lost 7 bases and J lost 6 bases. CDR3 DNA sequence: TGTGCCTTCTCTAGCGGGAGGGCCCGGGCCGGGGAGCTGTTTTTT. Its protein product is CAFSSGRARAGELFF. The full variable domain, rest sourced from reference TRBV30 and TRBJ2-2, is SQTIHQWPATLVQPVGSPLSLECTVEGTSNPNLYWYRQAAGRGLQLLFYSVGIGQISSEVPQNLSASRPQDRQFILSSKKLLLSDSGFYLCAFSSGRARAGELFFGEGSRLTVL.

This chain uses TRBV15 with TRBJ2-7; D gene unclear. Germline values: CDR1 LNHNV, CDR2 YYDKDF (reference sequence). V lost 3 bases, J lost 2 bases, and 11 bases lay in between. The CDR3 loop spans 14 amino acids. The CDR3 is CATSSPPSTYEQYF. The DNA of the CDR3 is TGTGCCACCAGCAGCCCCCCGTCCACCTACGAGCAGTACTTC.

The genes are TRBV5-1 and TRBJ2-3, with 11 bases lining up with TRBD2. CDR3 length: 20 residues. Germline CDR1 and CDR2: SGHRS and YFSETQ. J lost 2 bases, V lost 3 bases, and 17 bases had no gene match. The CDR3 reads CASSWELKGTLAGATDTQYF. DNA for the CDR3: TGCGCCAGCAGCTGGGAGCTCAAGGGGACACTAGCGGGAGCCACAGATACGCAGTATTTT.

This clone appeared once. The chain carries TRBV11-3 and TRBJ2-5, with 8 bases identical to TRBD1. CDR1 is SGHNT and CDR2 is YENEEA in the germline V gene. J gave up 5 bases and V 5 bases, and 10 bases lay outside the gene matches. CDR3 length equals 15 residues. DNA of the CDR3: TGTGCCAGCAGCCCCCGGACAGGGAGTGTTGAGACCCAGTACTTC. It is translated as CASSPRTGSVETQYF.

The genes are TRBV19 and TRBJ1-3; possibly TRBD1 for D (6 bases). The CDR3 spans 18 residues. V lost 3 bases and J 0 bases, leaving 18 bases between the germline ends. The V gene's germline CDR1 is LNHDA and CDR2 SQIVND (reference sequence). The CDR3 DNA follows: TGTGCCAGTAGTATTTTGGGGGCCGCCCGAATCTCTGGAAACACCATATATTTT. Translation gives CASSILGAARISGNTIYF. Based on the CDR3 plus reference TRBV19 and TRBJ1-3, the full variable domain is DGGITQSPKYLFRKEGQNVTLSCEQNLNHDAMYWYRQDPGQGLRLIYYSQIVNDFQKGDIAEGYSVSREKKESFPLTVTSAQKNPTAFYLCASSILGAARISGNTIYFGEGSWLTVV.

The chain combines TRBV9 with TRBJ1-2; D is unclear. Germline CDR1 is SGDLS and CDR2 is YYNGEE. Between the trimmed V and J ends, which lost 4 bases and 3 bases, there was a span of 22 bases. This CDR3 is 17 amino acids long. CDR3 bases: TGTGCCAGCAGCCAAAAAAGGATCGGCCAATTCGACTATGGCTACACCTTC. Amino acid sequence: CASSQKRIGQFDYGYTF. The variable domain in full, completed from reference TRBV9 and TRBJ1-2, reads DSGVTQTPKHLITATGQRVTLRCSPRSGDLSVYWYQQSLDQGLQFLIQYYNGEERAKGNILERFSAQQFPDLHSELNLSSLELGDSALYFCASSQKRIGQFDYGYTFGSGTRLTVV.

This clone came up once. The chain has TRBV10-3 and TRBJ2-2; TRBD1 is a possible D gene (8 bases). Germline CDR1 reads ENHRY; CDR2 reads SYGVKD. The germline V and J ends were trimmed by 3 bases and 8 bases, with 19 bases remaining between them. The CDR3 has 16 amino acids. In DNA form, the CDR3 reads TGTGCCATCAGTGACGTTGGACAGGGAGGGATTGGGGAGCTGTTTTTT. This sequence encodes CAISDVGQGGIGELFF.

This rearrangement joins TRBV11-1 to TRBJ2-3; 14 bases fit TRBD2. The germline CDR1 and CDR2 sequences are SGHAT and FQDESV (reference sequence). CDR3 length: 16 residues. With 2 bases clipped from V and 4 bases from J, the junction kept 2 bases outside the gene matches. This CDR3 reads CASSLRGLAGADTQYF. The CDR3 DNA follows: TGTGCCAGCAGCTTACGGGGACTAGCGGGGGCAGATACGCAGTATTTT.

V usage is TRBV7-2 and J usage is TRBJ1-2; the D is unclear. Germline loops: CDR1 SGHTA, CDR2 FQGNSA. Trimming shortened V by 3 bases and J by 6 bases, and 8 bases separated the two germline ends. CDR3 length: 12 residues. The CDR3 region is CASSLGYDGYTF. The CDR3 nucleotides are TGTGCCAGCAGCTTGGGATACGATGGCTACACCTTC.

The chain carries TRBV5-4 and TRBJ1-4; TRBD1 agrees at 7 bases. CDR1 is SGHNT, CDR2 YYREEE, per germline (reference sequence). CDR3 length: 13 amino acids. The V gene end was trimmed by 4 bases and the J gene end by 8 bases; junction bases not matched to a gene: 5. CDR3 sequence: CASSRGGQEKLFF. The CDR3 coding sequence is TGTGCCAGCAGCCGAGGGGGCCAAGAAAAACTGTTTTTT.

V gene TRBV20-1 combines with J gene TRBJ2-7; D is possibly TRBD2 (5 bases). V was trimmed by 3 bases and J by 5 bases, leaving 8 bases between them. The CDR3 length is 11 residues. Germline V gene sequence: CDR1 DFQATT, CDR2 SNEGSKA (reference sequence). The CDR3 DNA reads as TGCAGTGCTAGTCCCGGGAACGAGCAGTACTTC. It codes for CSASPGNEQYF.

The rearrangement links TRBV7-9 to TRBJ1-3; no definite D call. This CDR3 is 17 amino acids long. Germline V gene data show CDR1 as SEHNR and CDR2 as FQNEAQ (reference sequence). Trimming removed 3 bases at V and 3 bases at J, with 18 bases between. CDR3 coding DNA: TGTGCCAGCAGCTTGGAGGCAGGCACATCGCGTGGAAACACCATATATTTT. Its protein product is CASSLEAGTSRGNTIYF.

The CDR3 sequence: CASSLAFIDQETQYF. CDR3 DNA sequence: TGTGCCAGCAGCTTGGCCTTCATTGACCAAGAGACCCAGTACTTC. The gene calls are TRBV5-6 and TRBJ2-5; D remains ambiguous. Germline V gene sequence: CDR1 SGHDT, CDR2 YYEEEE. CDR3 length: 15 amino acids. V was shortened by 0 bases and J by 0 bases, with 9 bases between the two germline ends.

The CDR3 loop is CASSFGGSTDTQYF. The CDR3 nucleotides are TGTGCCAGCAGCTTTGGCGGAAGCACAGATACGCAGTATTTT. This chain joins TRBV11-3 and TRBJ2-3, with D uncertain. Between the trimmed V and J ends, which lost 3 bases and 0 bases, there was a span of 7 bases. Germline values: CDR1 SGHNT, CDR2 YENEEA. The CDR3 loop spans 14 amino acids.

The rearrangement uses TRBV20-1 and TRBJ2-5, with D tentatively TRBD2 (5 bases). The CDR3 has 11 residues. Germline CDR1 DFQATT, CDR2 SNEGSKA (reference sequence). V was trimmed by 6 bases and J by 7 bases, leaving 12 bases between them. CDR3: CSAPFRGTQYF. The CDR3 coding sequence is TGCAGTGCGCCTTTCCGGGGGACCCAGTACTTC.

The rearrangement uses TRBV29-1 and TRBJ1-2; D uncertain. V was trimmed by 4 bases and J by 7 bases, leaving 16 bases between them. The CDR3 contains 13 residues. Germline CDR1 and CDR2: SQVTM and ANQGSEA. The CDR3 nucleotides read TGCAGCGTTGTTAACCTAATCAATCTTGGCTACACCTTC. This sequence encodes CSVVNLINLGYTF. The variable domain in full, with the rest retrieved from reference TRBV29-1 and TRBJ1-2, is SAVISQKPSRDICQRGTSLTIQCQVDSQVTMMFWYRQQPGQSLTLIATANQGSEATYESGFVIDKFPISRPNLTFSTLTVSNMSPEDSSIYLCSVVNLINLGYTFGSGTRLTVV.